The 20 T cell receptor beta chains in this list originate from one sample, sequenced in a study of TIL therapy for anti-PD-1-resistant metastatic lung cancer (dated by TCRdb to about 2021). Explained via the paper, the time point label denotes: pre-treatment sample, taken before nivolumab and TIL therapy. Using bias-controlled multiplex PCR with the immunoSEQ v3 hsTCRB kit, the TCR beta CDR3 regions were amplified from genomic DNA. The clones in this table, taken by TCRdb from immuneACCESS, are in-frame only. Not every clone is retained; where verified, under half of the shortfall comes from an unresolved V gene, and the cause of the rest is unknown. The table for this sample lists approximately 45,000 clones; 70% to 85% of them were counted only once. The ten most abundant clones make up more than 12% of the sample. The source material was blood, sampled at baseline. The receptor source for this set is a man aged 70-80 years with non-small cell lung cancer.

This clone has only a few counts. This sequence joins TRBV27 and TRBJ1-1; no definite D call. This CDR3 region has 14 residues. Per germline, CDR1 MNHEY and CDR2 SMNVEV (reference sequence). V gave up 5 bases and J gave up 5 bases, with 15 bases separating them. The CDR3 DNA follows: TGTGCCAGCAGTCCCGGAATGAGAAGGACTGAAGCTTTCTTT. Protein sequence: CASSPGMRRTEAFF.

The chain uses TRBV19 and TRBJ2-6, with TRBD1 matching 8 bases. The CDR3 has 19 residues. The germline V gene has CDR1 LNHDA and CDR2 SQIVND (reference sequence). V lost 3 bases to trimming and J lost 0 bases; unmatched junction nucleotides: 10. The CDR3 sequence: CASSMGGGQGTSGANVLTF. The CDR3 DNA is TGTGCCAGTAGTATGGGGGGCGGACAGGGAACCTCTGGGGCCAACGTCCTGACTTTC.

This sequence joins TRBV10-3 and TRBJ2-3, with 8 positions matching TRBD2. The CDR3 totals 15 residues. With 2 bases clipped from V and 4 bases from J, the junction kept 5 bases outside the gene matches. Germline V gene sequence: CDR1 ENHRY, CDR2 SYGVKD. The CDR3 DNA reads TGTGCCATCAGTGAGCGGGAGGGGCTTGCAGATACGCAGTATTTT. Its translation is CAISEREGLADTQYF.

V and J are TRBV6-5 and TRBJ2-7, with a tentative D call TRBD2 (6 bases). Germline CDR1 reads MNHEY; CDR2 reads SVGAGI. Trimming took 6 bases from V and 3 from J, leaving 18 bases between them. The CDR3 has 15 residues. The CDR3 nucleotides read TGTGCCAGCAGACGGTTAGCGGACCTTCGCTACGAGCAGTACTTC. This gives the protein CASRRLADLRYEQYF.

CDR3 in DNA: TGTGCCAGTAACAGGGGGCCTACCGGGGAGCTGTTTTTT. Protein sequence: CASNRGPTGELFF. The gene calls are TRBV19 and TRBJ2-2; 9 bases fit TRBD1. From germline, CDR1 is LNHDA and CDR2 SQIVND (reference sequence). The J segment lost 5 bases and the V segment lost 7 bases, leaving 2 bases of the junction unmatched. The CDR3 loop spans 13 amino acids. Supplemented by reference TRBV19 and TRBJ2-2, the full variable domain reads DGGITQSPKYLFRKEGQNVTLSCEQNLNHDAMYWYRQDPGQGLRLIYYSQIVNDFQKGDIAEGYSVSREKKESFPLTVTSAQKNPTAFYLCASNRGPTGELFFGEGSRLTVL.

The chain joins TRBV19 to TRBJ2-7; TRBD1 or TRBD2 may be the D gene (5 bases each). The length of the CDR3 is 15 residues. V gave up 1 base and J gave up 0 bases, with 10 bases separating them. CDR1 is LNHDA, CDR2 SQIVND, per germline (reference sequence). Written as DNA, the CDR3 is TGTGCCAGTAGTATAGTTTGGGGGAGCTCCTACGAGCAGTACTTC. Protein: CASSIVWGSSYEQYF.

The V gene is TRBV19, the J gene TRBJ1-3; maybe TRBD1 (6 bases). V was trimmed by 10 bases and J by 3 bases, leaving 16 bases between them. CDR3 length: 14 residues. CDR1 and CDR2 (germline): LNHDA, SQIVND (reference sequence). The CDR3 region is CATATGTRGNTIYF. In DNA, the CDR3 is TGTGCCACCGCCACAGGGACTCGTGGAAACACCATATATTTT.

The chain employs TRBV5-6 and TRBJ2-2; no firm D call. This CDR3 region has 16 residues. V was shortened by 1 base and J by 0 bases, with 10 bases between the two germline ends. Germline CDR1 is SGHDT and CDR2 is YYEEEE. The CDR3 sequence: CASSLWATANTGELFF. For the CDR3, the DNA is TGTGCCAGCAGCTTGTGGGCGACCGCGAACACCGGGGAGCTGTTTTTT.

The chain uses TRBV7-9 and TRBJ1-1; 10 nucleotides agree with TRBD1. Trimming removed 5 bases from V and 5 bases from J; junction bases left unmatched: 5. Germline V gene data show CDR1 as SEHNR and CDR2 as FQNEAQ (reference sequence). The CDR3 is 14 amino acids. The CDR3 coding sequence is TGTGCCAGCAGCCAGACAGGGGGCGGTACTGAAGCTTTCTTT. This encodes CASSQTGGGTEAFF. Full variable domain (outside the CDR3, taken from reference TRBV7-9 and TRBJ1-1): DTGVSQNPRHKITKRGQNVTFRCDPISEHNRLYWYRQTLGQGPEFLTYFQNEAQLEKSRLLSDRFSAERPKGSFSTLEIQRTEQGDSAMYLCASSQTGGGTEAFFGQGTRLTVV.

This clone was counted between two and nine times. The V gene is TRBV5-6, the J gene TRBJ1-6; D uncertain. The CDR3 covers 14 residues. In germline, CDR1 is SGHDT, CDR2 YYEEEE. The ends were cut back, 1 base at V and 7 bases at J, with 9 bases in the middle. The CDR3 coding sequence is TGTGCCAGCAGCTTGTTCGGGCGGAATTCACCCCTCCACTTT. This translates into CASSLFGRNSPLHF.

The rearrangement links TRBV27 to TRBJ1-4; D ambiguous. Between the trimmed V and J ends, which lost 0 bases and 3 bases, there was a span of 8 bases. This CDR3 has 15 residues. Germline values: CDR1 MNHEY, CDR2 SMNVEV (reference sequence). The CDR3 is CASSLSLIANEKLFF. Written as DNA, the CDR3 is TGTGCCAGCAGTTTATCGCTGATAGCTAATGAAAAACTGTTTTTT.

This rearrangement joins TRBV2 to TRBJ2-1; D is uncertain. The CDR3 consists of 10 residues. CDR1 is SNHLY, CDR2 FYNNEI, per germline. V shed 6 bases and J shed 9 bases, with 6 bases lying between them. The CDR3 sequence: CASRQLEQFF. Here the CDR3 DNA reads TGTGCCAGCAGACAGCTTGAGCAGTTCTTC.

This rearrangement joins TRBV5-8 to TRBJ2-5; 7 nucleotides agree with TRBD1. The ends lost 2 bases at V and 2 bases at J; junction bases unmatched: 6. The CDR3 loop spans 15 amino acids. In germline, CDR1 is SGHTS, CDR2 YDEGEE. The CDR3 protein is CASSFGQVTQETQYF. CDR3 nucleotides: TGTGCCAGCAGCTTCGGACAGGTGACACAAGAGACCCAGTACTTC. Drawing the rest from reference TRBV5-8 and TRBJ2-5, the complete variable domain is EAGVTQSPTHLIKTRGQQATLRCSPISGHTSVYWYQQALGLGLQFLLWYDEGEERNRGNFPPRFSGRQFPNYSSELNVNALELEDSALYLCASSFGQVTQETQYFGPGTRLLVL.

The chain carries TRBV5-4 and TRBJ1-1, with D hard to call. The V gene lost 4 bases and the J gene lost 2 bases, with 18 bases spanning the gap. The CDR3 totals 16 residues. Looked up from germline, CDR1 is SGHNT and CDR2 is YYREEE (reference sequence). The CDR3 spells CASSVMRGLDNTEAFF. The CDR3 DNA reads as TGTGCCAGCAGCGTAATGCGGGGATTAGACAACACTGAAGCTTTCTTT.

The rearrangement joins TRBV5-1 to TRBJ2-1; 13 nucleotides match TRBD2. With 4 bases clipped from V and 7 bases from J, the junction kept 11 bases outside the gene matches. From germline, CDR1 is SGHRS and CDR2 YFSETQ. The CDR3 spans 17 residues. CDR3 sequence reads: CASSPPGLAGVGNEQFF. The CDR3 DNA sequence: TGCGCCAGCAGCCCTCCTGGACTAGCGGGAGTGGGAAATGAGCAGTTCTTC.

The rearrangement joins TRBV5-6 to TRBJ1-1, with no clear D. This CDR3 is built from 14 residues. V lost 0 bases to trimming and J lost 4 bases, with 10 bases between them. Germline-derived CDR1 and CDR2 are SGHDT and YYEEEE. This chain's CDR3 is CASSLDARGTEAFF. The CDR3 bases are TGTGCCAGCAGCTTGGATGCTCGGGGCACTGAAGCTTTCTTT.

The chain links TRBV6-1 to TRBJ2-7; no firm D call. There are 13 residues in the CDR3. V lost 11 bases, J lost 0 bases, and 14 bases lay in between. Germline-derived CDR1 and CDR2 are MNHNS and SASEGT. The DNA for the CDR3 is TGTGCCTCCAGACGAGGAGCCTCCTACGAGCAGTACTTC. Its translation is CASRRGASYEQYF.

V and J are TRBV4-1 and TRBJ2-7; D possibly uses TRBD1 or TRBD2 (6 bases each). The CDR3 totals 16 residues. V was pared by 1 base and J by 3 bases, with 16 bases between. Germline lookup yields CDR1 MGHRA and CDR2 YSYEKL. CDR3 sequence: CASSQGRGDWVYEQYF. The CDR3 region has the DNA TGCGCCAGCAGCCAAGGGAGGGGGGACTGGGTCTACGAGCAGTACTTC.

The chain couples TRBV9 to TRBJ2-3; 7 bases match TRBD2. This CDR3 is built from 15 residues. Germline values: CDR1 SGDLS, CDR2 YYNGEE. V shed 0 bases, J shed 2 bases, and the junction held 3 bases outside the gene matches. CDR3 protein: CASSVAAGATDTQYF. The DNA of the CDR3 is TGTGCCAGCAGCGTAGCCGCGGGAGCCACAGATACGCAGTATTTT.

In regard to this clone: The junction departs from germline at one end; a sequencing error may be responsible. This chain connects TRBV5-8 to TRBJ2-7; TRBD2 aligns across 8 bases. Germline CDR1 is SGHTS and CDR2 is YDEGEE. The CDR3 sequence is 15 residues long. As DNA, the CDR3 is TGCGCCAGCAGCCAAGATGCGGGAGGCGACTACGAGCAGTACTTC. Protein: CASSQDAGGDYEQYF.